This T cell receptor (beta chain) was captured by sequencing in a study of graft-versus-host responses after intestinal transplantation. Findings and caveats of the study: Peak levels of circulating GvH clones tracked with early post-transplant HvG declines.

The CDR3 contains 13 residues. Germline assignment: CDR1 MNHEY and CDR2 SVGAGI. Trimming removed 5 bases from V and 4 bases from J, with 11 bases in between. Note on this clone: Its target is unknown.

Sequencing used immunoSEQ multiplex PCR; TCRdb keeps in-frame clones, though not all of them. The sample has about 90,000 clones, roughly nine tenths seen once. The genes are TRBV6-5 and TRBJ1-1; unclear D gene. The sequences come from unstimulated CD8+ T cells sorted from spleen or lymph node cells, collected before intestinal transplant. This clonotype originated in a human donor who received an intestinal transplant. In DNA, the CDR3 is TGTGCCAGCAGTGTACTAGGCTTCACTGAAGCTTTCTTT. Translation: CASSVLGFTEAFF.